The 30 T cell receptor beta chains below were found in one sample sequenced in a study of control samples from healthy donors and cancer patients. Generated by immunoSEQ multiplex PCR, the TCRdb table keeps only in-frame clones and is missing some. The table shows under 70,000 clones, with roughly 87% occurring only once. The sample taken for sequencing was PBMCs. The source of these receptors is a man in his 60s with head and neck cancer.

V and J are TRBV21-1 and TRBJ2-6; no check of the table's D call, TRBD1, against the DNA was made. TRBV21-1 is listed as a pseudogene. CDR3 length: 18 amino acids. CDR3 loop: CASSKYNRSYSGANVLTF. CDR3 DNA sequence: TGTGCCAGCAGCAAATATAACAGAAGCTACTCTGGGGCCAACGTCCTGACTTTC.

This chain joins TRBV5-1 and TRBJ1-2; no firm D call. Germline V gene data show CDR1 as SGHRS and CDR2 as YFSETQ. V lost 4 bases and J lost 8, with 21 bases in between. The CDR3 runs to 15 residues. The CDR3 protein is CASSPRRDPLQGYTF. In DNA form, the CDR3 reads TGCGCCAGCAGCCCCAGGCGGGATCCCCTTCAGGGCTACACCTTC. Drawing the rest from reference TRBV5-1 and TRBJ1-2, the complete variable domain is KAGVTQTPRYLIKTRGQQVTLSCSPISGHRSVSWYQQTPGQGLQFLFEYFSETQRNKGNFPGRFSGRQFSNSRSEMNVSTLELGDSALYLCASSPRRDPLQGYTFGSGTRLTVV.

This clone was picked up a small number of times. The DNA of the CDR3 is TGTGCCTGGAGTGTGACAGCGGGGAATTCACCCCTCCACTTT. Translating it yields CAWSVTAGNSPLHF. The chain recombines TRBV30 with TRBJ1-6; tentative D call: TRBD1 (5 bases). The V gene lost 0 bases and the J gene lost 7 bases, with 10 bases spanning the gap. CDR1 is GTSNPN and CDR2 is SVGIG in the germline V gene (reference sequence). CDR3 length equals 14 residues.

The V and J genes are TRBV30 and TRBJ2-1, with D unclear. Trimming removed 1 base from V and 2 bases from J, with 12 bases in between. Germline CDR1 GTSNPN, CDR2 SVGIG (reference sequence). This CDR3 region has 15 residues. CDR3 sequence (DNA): TGTGCCTGGAGTGATTGGAACTCCCCCTACAATGAGCAGTTCTTC. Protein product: CAWSDWNSPYNEQFF.

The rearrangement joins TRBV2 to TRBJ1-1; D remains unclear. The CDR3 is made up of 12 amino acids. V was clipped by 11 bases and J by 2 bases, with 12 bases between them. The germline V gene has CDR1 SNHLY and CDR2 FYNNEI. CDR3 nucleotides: TGTGCCGCAGCGAGGGATAACACTGAAGCTTTCTTT. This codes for CAAARDNTEAFF.

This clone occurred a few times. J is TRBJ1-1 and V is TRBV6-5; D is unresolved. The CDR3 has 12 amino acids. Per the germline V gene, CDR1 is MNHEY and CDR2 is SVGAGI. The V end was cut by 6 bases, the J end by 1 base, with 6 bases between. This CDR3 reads CASRWANTEAFF. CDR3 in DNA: TGTGCCAGCAGATGGGCGAACACTGAAGCTTTCTTT.

The CDR3 region is CASRGGGGSPLHF. CDR3 coding DNA: TGTGCCTCGCGGGGGGGAGGAGGATCACCCCTCCACTTT. The V call is TRBV30, the J call TRBJ1-6; the D gene is possibly TRBD1 (5 bases). This CDR3 comprises 13 residues. Germline assignment: CDR1 GTSNPN and CDR2 SVGIG (reference sequence). V lost 7 bases and J 10 bases, leaving 17 bases between the germline ends.

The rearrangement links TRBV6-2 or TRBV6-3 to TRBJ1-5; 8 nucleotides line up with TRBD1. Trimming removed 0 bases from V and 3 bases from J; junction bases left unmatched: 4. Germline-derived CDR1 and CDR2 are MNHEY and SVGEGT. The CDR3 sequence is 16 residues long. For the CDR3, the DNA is TGTGCCAGCAGTTACTCGACAGGGGATTTCAATCAGCCCCAGCATTTT. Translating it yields CASSYSTGDFNQPQHF.

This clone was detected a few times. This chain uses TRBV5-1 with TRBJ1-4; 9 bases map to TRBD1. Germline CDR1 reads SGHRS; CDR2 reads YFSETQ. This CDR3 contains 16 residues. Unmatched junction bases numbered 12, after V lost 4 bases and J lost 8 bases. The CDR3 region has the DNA TGCGCCAGCAGCCTTCGACAGGGGGGTTTACGGGAAAAACTGTTTTTT. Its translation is CASSLRQGGLREKLFF.

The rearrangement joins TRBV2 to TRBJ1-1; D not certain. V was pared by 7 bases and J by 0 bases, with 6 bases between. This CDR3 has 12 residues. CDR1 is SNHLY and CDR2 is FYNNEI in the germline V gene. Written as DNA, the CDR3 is TGTGCCAGCAAGCTCATGAACACTGAAGCTTTCTTT. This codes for CASKLMNTEAFF.

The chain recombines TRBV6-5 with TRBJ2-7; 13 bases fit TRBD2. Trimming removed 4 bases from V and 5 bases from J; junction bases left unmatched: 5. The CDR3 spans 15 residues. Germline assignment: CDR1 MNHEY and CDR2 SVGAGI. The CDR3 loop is CASSWGLAGNNEQYF. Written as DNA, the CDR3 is TGTGCCAGCAGTTGGGGACTAGCGGGAAATAACGAGCAGTACTTC.

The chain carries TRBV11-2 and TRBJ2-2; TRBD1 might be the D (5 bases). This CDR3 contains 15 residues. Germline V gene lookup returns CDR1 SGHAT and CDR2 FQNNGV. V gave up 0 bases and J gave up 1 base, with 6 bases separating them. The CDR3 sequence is CASSLDTGNTGELFF. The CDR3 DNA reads TGTGCCAGCAGCTTAGATACAGGGAACACCGGGGAGCTGTTTTTT.

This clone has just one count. The CDR3 loop is CASSFQQGIGTEAFF. The DNA of the CDR3 is TGTGCCAGCAGCTTCCAACAGGGGATTGGCACTGAAGCTTTCTTT. The chain employs TRBV7-9 and TRBJ1-1; 7 bases match TRBD1. CDR1 is SEHNR, CDR2 FQNEAQ, per germline (reference sequence). CDR3 size: 15 residues. V was clipped by 3 bases and J by 4 bases; unmatched bases: 8.

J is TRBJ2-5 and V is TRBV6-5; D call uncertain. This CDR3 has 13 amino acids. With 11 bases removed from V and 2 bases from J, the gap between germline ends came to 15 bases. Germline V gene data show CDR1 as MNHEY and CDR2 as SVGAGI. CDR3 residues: CACARTLQETQYF. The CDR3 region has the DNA TGTGCCTGCGCAAGGACCCTGCAAGAGACCCAGTACTTC.

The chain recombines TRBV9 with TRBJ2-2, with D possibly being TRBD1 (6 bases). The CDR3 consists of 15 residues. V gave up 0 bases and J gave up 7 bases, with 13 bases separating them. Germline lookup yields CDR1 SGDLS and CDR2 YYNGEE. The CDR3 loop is CASSVEVGAGGELFF. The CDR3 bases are TGTGCCAGCAGCGTAGAAGTGGGGGCTGGCGGGGAGCTGTTTTTT. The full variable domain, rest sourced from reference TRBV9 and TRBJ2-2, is DSGVTQTPKHLITATGQRVTLRCSPRSGDLSVYWYQQSLDQGLQFLIQYYNGEERAKGNILERFSAQQFPDLHSELNLSSLELGDSALYFCASSVEVGAGGELFFGEGSRLTVL.

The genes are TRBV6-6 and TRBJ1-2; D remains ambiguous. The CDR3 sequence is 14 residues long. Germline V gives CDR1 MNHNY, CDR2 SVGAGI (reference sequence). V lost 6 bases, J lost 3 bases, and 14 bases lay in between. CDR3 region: CASSPPSLDYGYTF. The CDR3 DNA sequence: TGTGCCAGCAGCCCACCCTCCCTGGACTATGGCTACACCTTC.

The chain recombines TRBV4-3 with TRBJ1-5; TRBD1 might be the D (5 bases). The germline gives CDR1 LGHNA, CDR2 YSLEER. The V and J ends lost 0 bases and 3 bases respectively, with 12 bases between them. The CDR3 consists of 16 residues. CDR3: CASSQDYGGDNQPQHF. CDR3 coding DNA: TGCGCCAGCAGCCAAGATTACGGGGGGGACAATCAGCCCCAGCATTTT.

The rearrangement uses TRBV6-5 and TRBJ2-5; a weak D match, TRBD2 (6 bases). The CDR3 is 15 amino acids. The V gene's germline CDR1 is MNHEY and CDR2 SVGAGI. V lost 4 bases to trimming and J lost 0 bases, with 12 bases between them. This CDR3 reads CASSWRGSYQETQYF. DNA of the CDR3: TGTGCCAGCAGTTGGCGGGGCTCGTACCAAGAGACCCAGTACTTC.

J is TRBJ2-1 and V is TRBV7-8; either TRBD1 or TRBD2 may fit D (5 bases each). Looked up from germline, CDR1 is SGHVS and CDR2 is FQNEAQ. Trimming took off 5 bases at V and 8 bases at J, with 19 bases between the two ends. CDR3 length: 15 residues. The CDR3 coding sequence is TGTGCCAGCAGCCCGCCTGAGGGGCTTTTTGATGAGCAGTTCTTC. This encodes CASSPPEGLFDEQFF. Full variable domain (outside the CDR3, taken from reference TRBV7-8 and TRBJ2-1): GAGVSQSPRYKVAKRGQDVALRCDPISGHVSLFWYQQALGQGPEFLTYFQNEAQLDKSGLPSDRFFAERPEGSVSTLKIQRTQQEDSAVYLCASSPPEGLFDEQFFGPGTRLTVL.

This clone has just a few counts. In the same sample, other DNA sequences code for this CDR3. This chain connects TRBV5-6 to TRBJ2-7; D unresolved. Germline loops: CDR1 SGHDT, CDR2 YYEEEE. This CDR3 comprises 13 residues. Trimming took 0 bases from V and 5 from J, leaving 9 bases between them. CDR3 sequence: CASSLGPTDEQYF. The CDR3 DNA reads TGTGCCAGCAGCTTGGGACCCACGGACGAGCAGTACTTC.

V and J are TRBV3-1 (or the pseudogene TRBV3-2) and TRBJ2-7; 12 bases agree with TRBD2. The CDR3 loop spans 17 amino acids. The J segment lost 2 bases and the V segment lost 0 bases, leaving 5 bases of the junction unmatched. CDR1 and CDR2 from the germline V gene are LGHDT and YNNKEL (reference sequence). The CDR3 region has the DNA TGTGCCAGCAGCCAAGATTTACTAGCGGGGGGACCCTACGAGCAGTACTTC. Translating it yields CASSQDLLAGGPYEQYF.

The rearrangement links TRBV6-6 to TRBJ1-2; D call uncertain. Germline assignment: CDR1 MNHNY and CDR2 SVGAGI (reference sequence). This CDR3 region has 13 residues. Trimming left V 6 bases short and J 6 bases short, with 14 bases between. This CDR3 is CASSPPGFHGYTF. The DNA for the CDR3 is TGTGCCAGCAGCCCCCCGGGGTTTCATGGCTACACCTTC.

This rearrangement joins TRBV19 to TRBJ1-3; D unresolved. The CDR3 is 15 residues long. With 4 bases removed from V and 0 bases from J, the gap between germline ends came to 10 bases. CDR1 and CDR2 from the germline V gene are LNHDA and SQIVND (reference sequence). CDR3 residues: CASSKVSSSGNTIYF. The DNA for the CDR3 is TGTGCCAGTAGTAAAGTGTCGAGCTCTGGAAACACCATATATTTT.

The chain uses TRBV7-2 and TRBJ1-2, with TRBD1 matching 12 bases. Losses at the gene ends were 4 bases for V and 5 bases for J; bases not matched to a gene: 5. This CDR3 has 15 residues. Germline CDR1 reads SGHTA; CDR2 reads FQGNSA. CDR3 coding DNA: TGTGCCAGCAGCTCCCGGGACAGGGGGCAATATGGCTACACCTTC. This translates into CASSSRDRGQYGYTF.

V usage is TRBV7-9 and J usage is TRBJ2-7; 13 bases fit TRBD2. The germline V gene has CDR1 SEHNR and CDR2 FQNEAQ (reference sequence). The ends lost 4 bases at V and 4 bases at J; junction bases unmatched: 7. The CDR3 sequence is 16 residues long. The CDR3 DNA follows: TGTGCCAGCAGCTCTCGGACTAGCGGGGGACCATACGAGCAGTACTTC. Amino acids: CASSSRTSGGPYEQYF.

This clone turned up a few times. CDR3 bases: TGTGCCAGCAGGCGGGACTCCGGCTCCTATAATTCACCCCTCCACTTT. Its translation: CASRRDSGSYNSPLHF. V is TRBV7-2 and J is TRBJ1-6, with a possible D match to TRBD1 (5 bases). V shed 6 bases and J shed 0 bases, with 12 bases lying between them. This CDR3 has 16 residues. Germline assignment: CDR1 SGHTA and CDR2 FQGNSA.

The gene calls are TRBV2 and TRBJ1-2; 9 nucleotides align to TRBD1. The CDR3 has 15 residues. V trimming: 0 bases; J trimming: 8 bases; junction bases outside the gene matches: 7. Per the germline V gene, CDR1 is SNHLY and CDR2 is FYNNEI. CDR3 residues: CASSEANRGLRGYTF. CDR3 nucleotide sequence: TGTGCCAGCAGTGAAGCGAACAGGGGGCTTAGAGGCTACACCTTC.

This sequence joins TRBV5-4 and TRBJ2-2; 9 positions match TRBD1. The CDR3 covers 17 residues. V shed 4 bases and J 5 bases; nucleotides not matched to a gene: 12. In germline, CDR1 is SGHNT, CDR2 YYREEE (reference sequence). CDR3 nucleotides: TGTGCCAGCAGCCTGGGACAGGGCTATGGAAAGACCGGGGAGCTGTTTTTT. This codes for CASSLGQGYGKTGELFF.

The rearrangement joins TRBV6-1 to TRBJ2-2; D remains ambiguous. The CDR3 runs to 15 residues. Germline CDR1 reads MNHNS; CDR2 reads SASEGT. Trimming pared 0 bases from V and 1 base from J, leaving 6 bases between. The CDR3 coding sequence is TGTGCCAGCAGTGAAGCGGGTGTGAACACCGGGGAGCTGTTTTTT. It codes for CASSEAGVNTGELFF.

CDR3 region: CASSPAGFTGQPQHF. The DNA of the CDR3 is TGTGCCAGCAGCCCGGCAGGGTTCACGGGTCAGCCCCAGCATTTT. V usage is TRBV7-2 and J usage is TRBJ1-5, with a weak D call TRBD1 (5 bases). This CDR3 is built from 15 residues. V was cut by 5 bases and J by 6 bases, with 17 bases left in between. CDR1 and CDR2 (germline): SGHTA, FQGNSA.